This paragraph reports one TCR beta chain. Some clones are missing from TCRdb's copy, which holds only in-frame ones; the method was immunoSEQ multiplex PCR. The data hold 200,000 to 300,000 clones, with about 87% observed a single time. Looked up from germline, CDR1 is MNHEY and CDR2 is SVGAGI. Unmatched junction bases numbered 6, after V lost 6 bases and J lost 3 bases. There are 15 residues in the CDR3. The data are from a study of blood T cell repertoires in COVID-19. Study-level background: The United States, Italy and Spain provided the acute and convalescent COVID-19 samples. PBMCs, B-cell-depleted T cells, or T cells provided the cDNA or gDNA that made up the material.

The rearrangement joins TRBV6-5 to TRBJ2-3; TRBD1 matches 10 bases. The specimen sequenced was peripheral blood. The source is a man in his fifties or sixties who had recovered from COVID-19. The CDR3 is CASRGQGSGTDTQYF. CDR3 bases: TGTGCCAGCAGGGGACAGGGGTCTGGTACAGATACGCAGTATTTT.